One sample yielded the 18 T cell receptor beta chains listed below, sequenced in a study of radiotherapy plus CTLA-4 blockade in lung cancer. The method was immunoSEQ multiplex PCR; TCRdb's version includes in-frame clones alone and lacks a portion of them. The data contain approximately 100,000 clones, more than 75% of them singletons. The specimen was peripheral blood, collected from a patient treated with radiotherapy plus ipilimumab. Receptors originate from a human donor with non-small cell lung cancer that progressed on radiotherapy plus ipilimumab. Some clones in this sample may be carry-over from other donors' samples.

The chain links TRBV29-1 to TRBJ1-1; D gene unclear. In germline, CDR1 is SQVTM, CDR2 ANQGSEA. Trimming left V 7 bases short and J 6 bases short, with 12 bases between. The CDR3 loop spans 11 amino acids. CDR3 in amino acids: CSAGFSAEAFF. CDR3 coding DNA: TGCAGCGCCGGTTTCAGCGCTGAAGCTTTCTTT.

In its sample, this clone was seen once. The chain uses TRBV19 and TRBJ2-6, with unresolved D. CDR1 is LNHDA, CDR2 SQIVND, per germline (reference sequence). This CDR3 has 14 amino acids. The ends were cut back, 4 bases at V and 1 base at J, with 5 bases in the middle. The CDR3 is CASSTFSGANVLTF. The DNA for the CDR3 is TGTGCCAGTAGTACCTTTTCTGGGGCCAACGTCCTGACTTTC.

V gene TRBV9 combines with J gene TRBJ1-2, with D uncertain. The V gene lost 6 bases and the J gene lost 2 bases, with 20 bases spanning the gap. The germline gives CDR1 SGDLS, CDR2 YYNGEE. The CDR3 contains 16 residues. CDR3 sequence: CASTIEAGAGNYGYTF. In nucleotides, the CDR3 is TGTGCCAGCACCATTGAAGCAGGCGCCGGAAACTATGGCTACACCTTC.

CDR3 coding DNA: TGTGCCATCAGTGAGTCTGGGGGAACTGGAAACACCATATATTTT. This gives the protein CAISESGGTGNTIYF. The chain joins TRBV10-3 to TRBJ1-3, with D maybe TRBD1 (5 bases). V gave up 0 bases and J gave up 2 bases, with 8 bases separating them. Germline V gives CDR1 ENHRY, CDR2 SYGVKD. CDR3 length: 15 residues.

The chain links TRBV6-5 to TRBJ2-5; 9 bases fit TRBD1. CDR3 length: 14 residues. CDR1 and CDR2 (germline): MNHEY, SVGAGI. The V and J ends lost 6 bases and 2 bases, in that order; junction bases with no gene match: 4. The CDR3 loop reads CASSLQGAQETQYF. In DNA, the CDR3 is TGTGCCAGCAGCTTACAGGGGGCACAAGAGACCCAGTACTTC.

CDR3 coding DNA: TGTGCCAGCAGCTTGACGTGGTACAATGAGCAGTTCTTC. Protein sequence: CASSLTWYNEQFF. The chain combines TRBV5-8 with TRBJ2-1, with D hard to call. Trimming left V 1 base short and J 4 bases short, with 6 bases between. This CDR3 has 13 amino acids. The germline gives CDR1 SGHTS, CDR2 YDEGEE.

A remark on this clone: A read error may produce the germline difference seen at one junction end. V gene TRBV7-7 combines with J gene TRBJ2-5; D not certain. Germline CDR1 reads SSHAT; CDR2 reads FNYEAQ (reference sequence). This CDR3 region has 14 residues. The chain's CDR3 is CASSLQLYQETQYF. The CDR3 DNA reads as TGTGCTAGCAGCTTACAGCTGTACCAAGAGACCCAGTACTTC.

This clone showed up just once. V usage is TRBV19 and J usage is TRBJ1-2, with 7 bases lining up with TRBD1. The CDR3 is made up of 14 amino acids. The junction had 4 bases not matched to a gene; V was cut back by 6 bases and J by 0 bases. Germline assignment: CDR1 LNHDA and CDR2 SQIVND (reference sequence). In DNA form, the CDR3 reads TGTGCCAGTAGATGGACAGGTTCTAACTATGGCTACACCTTC. The encoded protein is CASRWTGSNYGYTF.

The chain is built from TRBV5-1 and TRBJ2-3; D tentatively reads TRBD1 or TRBD2 (6 bases each). CDR1 and CDR2 from the germline V gene are SGHRS and YFSETQ. The V gene lost 4 bases and the J gene lost 4 bases, with 22 bases spanning the gap. This CDR3 is built from 17 residues. The CDR3 sequence: CASSHLLEGGNSDTQYF. In nucleotides, the CDR3 is TGCGCCAGCAGCCACCTCCTCGAGGGGGGAAACTCAGATACGCAGTATTTT.

The chain has TRBV27 and TRBJ2-2, with a possible D match to TRBD2 (6 bases). CDR3 length: 15 amino acids. Germline CDR1 and CDR2: MNHEY and SMNVEV (reference sequence). V gave up 5 bases and J gave up 4 bases, with 14 bases separating them. CDR3 nucleotide sequence: TGTGCCAGCAGTCCCCCGGAGGGCGGCACCGGGGAGCTGTTTTTT. It yields the protein CASSPPEGGTGELFF.

The chain is built from TRBV5-6 and TRBJ2-1; 10 nucleotides line up with TRBD1. V was clipped by 4 bases and J by 6 bases; unmatched bases: 4. Germline lookup yields CDR1 SGHDT and CDR2 YYEEEE. The CDR3 is 14 amino acids. CDR3 region: CASSPRTGGNEQFF. In nucleotides, the CDR3 is TGTGCCAGCAGCCCCAGGACAGGGGGCAATGAGCAGTTCTTC.

V gene TRBV2 combines with J gene TRBJ2-6; the D gene is possibly TRBD1 (6 bases). Germline V gene sequence: CDR1 SNHLY, CDR2 FYNNEI. With 6 bases removed from V and 3 bases from J, the gap between germline ends came to 18 bases. This CDR3 spans 17 amino acids. For the CDR3, the DNA is TGTGCCAGCAGAGGGACAACTTGGGTGGATGGGGCCAACGTCCTGACTTTC. Its protein is CASRGTTWVDGANVLTF. Complete variable domain (other parts from reference TRBV2 and TRBJ2-6): EPEVTQTPSHQVTQMGQEVILRCVPISNHLYFYWYRQILGQKVEFLVSFYNNEISEKSEIFDDQFSVERPDGSNFTLKIRSTKLEDSAMYFCASRGTTWVDGANVLTFGAGSRLTVL.

The CDR3 DNA reads TGTGCCAGCAGTTTATTGAGTAGCCGGAACACAGATACGCAGTATTTT. This codes for CASSLLSSRNTDTQYF. The chain carries TRBV27 and TRBJ2-3; D gene uncertain. There are 16 residues in the CDR3. CDR1 MNHEY and CDR2 SMNVEV come from the germline V gene (reference sequence). V was trimmed by 1 base and J by 2 bases, leaving 13 bases between them.

The chain carries TRBV5-6 and TRBJ1-1; 7 nucleotides line up with TRBD1. The junction had 3 bases not matched to a gene; V was cut back by 4 bases and J by 0 bases. The germline V gene has CDR1 SGHDT and CDR2 YYEEEE. The length of the CDR3 is 14 residues. The CDR3 coding sequence is TGTGCCAGCAGCATGACAGGGCTGAACACTGAAGCTTTCTTT. Encoded protein: CASSMTGLNTEAFF.

The rearrangement joins TRBV7-8 to TRBJ2-4, with 7 bases lining up with TRBD2. The ends lost 4 bases at V and 7 bases at J; junction bases unmatched: 7. CDR3 length: 14 amino acids. Germline V CDR1 and CDR2: SGHVS, FQNEAQ. The CDR3 protein is CASSSSGEGNIQYF. In DNA, the CDR3 is TGTGCCAGCAGCTCGAGCGGGGAGGGTAACATTCAGTACTTC.

This clone was detected only a few times. This chain joins TRBV2 and TRBJ2-7; TRBD1 matches 7 bases. There are 15 residues in the CDR3. Losses at the gene ends were 2 bases for V and 4 bases for J; bases not matched to a gene: 8. Germline CDR1 is SNHLY and CDR2 is FYNNEI. CDR3 sequence: CASSETIDRVYEQYF. CDR3 in DNA: TGTGCCAGCAGTGAAACTATCGACAGGGTTTACGAGCAGTACTTC.

This sequence joins TRBV19 and TRBJ1-3, with TRBD1 as a possible D gene (5 bases). The CDR3 sequence is 14 residues long. The V end lost 8 bases, the J end lost 2 bases, and 13 bases lay between the germline ends. Looked up from germline, CDR1 is LNHDA and CDR2 is SQIVND (reference sequence). CDR3 sequence (DNA): TGTGCCAGTGGTTTGGGACCGGCTGGAAACACCATATATTTT. It yields the protein CASGLGPAGNTIYF.

The sample holds a few counts of this clone. The rearrangement links TRBV23-1 to TRBJ1-6; TRBD1 matches at 12 bases. TRBV23-1 is reported as an ORF; its role is uncertain. This CDR3 contains 15 residues. After removal of 2 bases from V and 9 bases from J, the junction contained 2 bases not matched to a gene. The CDR3 spells CASSQPGQGASPLHF. The CDR3 region has the DNA TGCGCCAGCAGTCAACCGGGACAGGGGGCTTCACCCCTCCACTTT.